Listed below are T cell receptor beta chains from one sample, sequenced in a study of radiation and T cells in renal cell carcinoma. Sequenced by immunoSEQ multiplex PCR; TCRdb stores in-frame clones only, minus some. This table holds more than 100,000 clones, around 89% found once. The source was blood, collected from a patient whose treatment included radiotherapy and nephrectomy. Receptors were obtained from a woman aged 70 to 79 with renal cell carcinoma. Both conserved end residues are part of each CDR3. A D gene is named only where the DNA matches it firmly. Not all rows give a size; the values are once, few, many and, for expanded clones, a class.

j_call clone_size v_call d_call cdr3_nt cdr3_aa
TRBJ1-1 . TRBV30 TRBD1 TGTGCCGGACAGGGAGAAAACACTGAAGCTTTCTTT CAGQGENTEAFF
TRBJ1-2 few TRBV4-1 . TGCGCCAGCAGCCAAGGGACTCGGGCAAGGGCCTATGGCTACACCTTC CASSQGTRARAYGYTF
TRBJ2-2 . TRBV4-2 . TGTGCCAGCAGCCAAAAGACTAACGGGGAGCTGTTTTTT CASSQKTNGELFF
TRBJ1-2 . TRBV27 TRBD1 TGTGCCAGCAGTCCACCACACGGGACAGCCGCTAACTATGGCTACACCTTC CASSPPHGTAANYGYTF
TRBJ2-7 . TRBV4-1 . TGCGCCAGCAGCCAAGTCAGGCGGTACGAGCAGTACTTC CASSQVRRYEQYF
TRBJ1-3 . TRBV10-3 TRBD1 TGTGCCATCAATTCCGGGACAGGAGGAAACACCATATATTTT CAINSGTGGNTIYF
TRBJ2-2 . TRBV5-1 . TGCGCCAGCAGCTTGCGGGCTACGCGAGGCACCGGGGAGCTGTTTTTT CASSLRATRGTGELFF
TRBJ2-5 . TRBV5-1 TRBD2 TGCGCCAGCAGCTTGACCGGGGAGGGGACCCAGTACTTC CASSLTGEGTQYF
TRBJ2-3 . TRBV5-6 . TGTGCCAGCATCCTTGGAGGGGCCTCGAGGACAGATACGCAGTATTTT CASILGGASRTDTQYF
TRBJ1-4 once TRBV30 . TGTGCCTGGACTAACAGGATGAAGGAAAAACTGTTTTTT CAWTNRMKEKLFF
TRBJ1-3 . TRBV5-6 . TGTGCCAGCAGCTTGGCCGGGGGTGGAAACACCATATATTTT CASSLAGGGNTIYF
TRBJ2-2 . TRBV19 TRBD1 TGTGCCAGTAGCCCCCAGGGGGCCGGGGAGCTGTTTTTT CASSPQGAGELFF
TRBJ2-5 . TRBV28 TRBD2 TGTGCCAGCAGTTTCCAATTCTTCCGACTAGCGGGTACCGAGACCCAGTACTTC CASSFQFFRLAGTETQYF
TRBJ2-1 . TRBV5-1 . TGCGCCAGTGCTCGGCGGGGCGTAGACAATGAGCAGTTCTTC CASARRGVDNEQFF
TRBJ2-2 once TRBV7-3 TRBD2 TGTGCCAGCAGCTGGGGGACTAGCGGGAACACCGGGGAGCTGTTTTTT CASSWGTSGNTGELFF
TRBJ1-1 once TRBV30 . TGTGCCTGGAGTGTAGAAACGAACACTGAAGCTTTCTTT CAWSVETNTEAFF
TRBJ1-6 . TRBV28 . TGTGCCAGCAGCCAGGGGACTTCACCCCTCCACTTT CASSQGTSPLHF
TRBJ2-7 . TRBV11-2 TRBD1 TGTGCCAGCAGCTTCGGAACAGGGACAGGGCTCAACGAGCAGTACTTC CASSFGTGTGLNEQYF
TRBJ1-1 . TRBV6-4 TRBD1 TGTGCCAGCAGTGCCTCTCAGGGGGCGCGGACTGAAGCTTTCTTT CASSASQGARTEAFF
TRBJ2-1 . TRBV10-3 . TGTGCCATCAGTGGGGGGTTTAATGAGCAGTTCTTC CAISGGFNEQFF
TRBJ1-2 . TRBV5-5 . TGTGCCAGCAGCTTGGGGGCAGGGAACTATGGCTACACCTTC CASSLGAGNYGYTF
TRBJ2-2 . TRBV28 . TGTGCCAGCACCCCCCCGGCGCCCGGGCGCACCGGGGAGCTGTTTTTT CASTPPAPGRTGELFF
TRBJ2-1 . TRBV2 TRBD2 TGTGCCAGCAGTGTTAGAAGCGGGGGGGGCAATGAGCAGTTCTTC CASSVRSGGGNEQFF
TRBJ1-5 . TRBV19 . TGTGCCAGTAGTATTCTGGACCAAGGGCGCAATCAGCCCCAGCATTTT CASSILDQGRNQPQHF
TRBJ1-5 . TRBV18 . TGTGCCAGCTCACCACCACTAGGGGCCCTTAGCAATCAGCCCCAGCATTTT CASSPPLGALSNQPQHF
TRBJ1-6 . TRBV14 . TGTGCCAGCAGCCAGACCAGCAATAATTCACCCCTCCACTTT CASSQTSNNSPLHF
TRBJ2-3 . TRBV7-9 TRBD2 TGTGCCAGCCTCCCGGGGCTAGCGGGGGCCCTACGCACAGATACGCAGTATTTT CASLPGLAGALRTDTQYF
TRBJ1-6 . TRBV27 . TGTGCCAGCAGTCTCGGACCCCAGAGCTCCTATAATTCACCCCTCCACTTT CASSLGPQSSYNSPLHF
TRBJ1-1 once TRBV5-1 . TGCGCCAGCAGCTCGGGGGCACTTTGGAACACTGAAGCTTTCTTT CASSSGALWNTEAFF
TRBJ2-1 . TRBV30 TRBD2 TGTGCCTGGGGGGGGGTGTACAATGAGCAGTTCTTC CAWGGVYNEQFF
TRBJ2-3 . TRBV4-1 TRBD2 TGCGCCAGCAGCCAAGGGGCTAGCGGCCTCACAGATACGCAGTATTTT CASSQGASGLTDTQYF
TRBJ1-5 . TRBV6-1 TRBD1 TGTGCCAGCAGTGGAAAGACAGGGGCCAGTCAGCCCCAGCATTTT CASSGKTGASQPQHF